The entry below describes one T cell receptor beta chain. Germline V lookup: CDR1 MNHEY, CDR2 SVGAGI. The CDR3 runs to 16 residues. Trimming took off 0 bases at V and 5 bases at J, with 11 bases between the two ends. The data belong to a study of blood T cell repertoires in COVID-19. The assay was immunoSEQ multiplex PCR, and TCRdb's table has in-frame clones only and misses some. The repertoire holds some 230,000 clones, with 70% to 90% as singletons. The source of this sequence is a man aged 45-60 years who had recovered from COVID-19. The V and J genes are TRBV6-5 and TRBJ1-6, with D uncertain. The sequencing input was peripheral blood. In nucleotides, the CDR3 is TGTGCCAGCAGTTACTCGATACCATACAATAATTCACCCCTCCACTTT. It translates to CASSYSIPYNNSPLHF.